This section outlines one T cell receptor beta chain sequence together with its context. Other DNA sequences in this specimen translate into the identical CDR3. This CDR3 contains 13 residues. V was shortened by 3 bases and J by 5 bases, with 10 bases between the two germline ends. Per the germline V gene, CDR1 is KGHSH and CDR2 is LQKENI. Assay used: immunoSEQ multiplex PCR; TCRdb lists only in-frame clones, some missing. The sample includes tens of thousands of clones, roughly 90% of them seen just once. The record originates from a study of OX40 agonist ivuxolimab in advanced cancers. The V call is TRBV18, the J call TRBJ2-5; D may be TRBD2 (6 bases). Sequencing was performed on CD4+ or CD8+ T cells sorted from blood, taken in a trial of the OX40 agonist ivuxolimab. This TCR derives from an adult with an advanced solid tumor such as melanoma, head and neck, liver or kidney cancer. CDR3 nucleotides: TGTGCCAGCTCACCCTCGGGAGAGGAGACCCAGTACTTC. This encodes CASSPSGEETQYF.